This T cell receptor (beta chain) was observed in a study of PD-1 blockade in mismatch repair-deficient tumors. Study-level background: Enrolled about 2012-2016, patients had progressing, pretreated mismatch repair-deficient cancers of about a dozen types.

Assay used: immunoSEQ multiplex PCR; TCRdb lists only in-frame clones, some missing. The sample lists over 20,000 clones, nearly 85% occurring once. As concerns this clone: No antigen is known for it.

General study findings and limits: Rapid post-treatment expansion, then contraction, generally preceding radiologic response, marked tumor-resident clones.

Germline lookup yields CDR1 KGHSY and CDR2 FQNENV. The CDR3 sequence is 20 residues long. After removal of 3 bases from V and 2 bases from J, the junction contained 18 bases not matched to a gene. Every patient had mismatch repair deficiency by PCR or immunohistochemistry. The chain has TRBV16 and TRBJ2-7, with 11 nucleotides matching TRBD1. Sequenced material: peripheral blood, taken 12 weeks after starting pembrolizumab. This TCR derives from an adult with mismatch repair-deficient cancer. The CDR3 loop reads CASSQSPGQGERWAPYEQYF. The CDR3 DNA reads as TGTGCCAGCAGCCAGAGCCCGGGACAGGGGGAGAGGTGGGCACCCTACGAGCAGTACTTC.